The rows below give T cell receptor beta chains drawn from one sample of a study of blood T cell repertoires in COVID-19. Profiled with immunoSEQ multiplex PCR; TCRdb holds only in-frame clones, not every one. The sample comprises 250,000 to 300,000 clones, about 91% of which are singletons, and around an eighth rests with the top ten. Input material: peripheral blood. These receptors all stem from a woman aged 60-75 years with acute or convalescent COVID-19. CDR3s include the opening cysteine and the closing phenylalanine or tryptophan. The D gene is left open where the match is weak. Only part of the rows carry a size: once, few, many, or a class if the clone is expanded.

CASSIDRSGEKLFF	TGTGCCAGTAGTATAGACAGAAGCGGTGAAAAACTGTTTTTT	NA	NA	14	TRBV19	TRBJ1-4
CASSSPGTGSGEAFF	TGTGCCAGCAGTTCCCCCGGGACAGGGTCCGGTGAAGCTTTCTTT	NA	TRBD1	15	TRBV6-2/TRBV6-3	TRBJ1-1
CASSLSPKGQLIYEQYF	TGTGCCAGCAGCTTAAGTCCCAAGGGACAGCTTATCTACGAGCAGTACTTC	NA	TRBD1	17	TRBV7-9	TRBJ2-7
CASSRVDSEQFF	TGTGCCAGCAGCAGAGTAGACTCGGAGCAGTTCTTC	once	NA	12	TRBV21-1	TRBJ2-1
CASSSGGSEAFF	TGTGCCAGCTCATCGGGGGGGTCTGAAGCTTTCTTT	NA	NA	12	TRBV18	TRBJ1-1
CASSFWQEYGNTQYF	TGTGCCAGCAGCTTTTGGCAGGAATATGGTAATACGCAGTATTTT	NA	NA	15	TRBV5-6	TRBJ2-3
CASSLGDRRLNIQYF	TGTGCCAGCAGCTTAGGAGACAGGCGTCTAAACATTCAGTACTTC	NA	NA	15	TRBV7-9	TRBJ2-4
CASSFRQGETQYF	TGTGCCAGCAGCTTCCGACAGGGAGAGACCCAGTACTTC	once	TRBD1	13	TRBV7-3	TRBJ2-5
CASSLSADGELFF	TGTGCCAGCAGCTTAAGCGCGGACGGGGAGCTGTTTTTT	once	NA	13	TRBV13	TRBJ2-2
CASSLGTGVFSPLHF	TGCGCCAGCAGCTTGGGGACAGGGGTTTTTTCACCCCTCCACTTT	NA	TRBD1	15	TRBV5-1	TRBJ1-6
CASVQGAHNEQFF	TGTGCCAGCGTACAGGGGGCCCACAATGAGCAGTTCTTC	NA	TRBD1	13	TRBV6-5	TRBJ2-1
CSASELGGGDYNEQFF	TGCAGTGCTAGTGAGCTTGGAGGGGGCGACTACAATGAGCAGTTCTTC	NA	NA	16	TRBV20-1	TRBJ2-1
CASSLAPGAERFSGANVLTF	TGTGCCAGCAGTTTGGCCCCAGGGGCCGAAAGATTCTCTGGGGCCAACGTCCTGACTTTC	NA	NA	20	TRBV27	TRBJ2-6
CASSTIGNTIYF	TGTGCCAGTAGTACAATCGGAAACACCATATATTTT	few	NA	12	TRBV19	TRBJ1-3
CASSQRATGNQPQHF	TGTGCCAGCAGTCAAAGGGCCACGGGGAATCAGCCCCAGCATTTT	NA	NA	15	TRBV6-5	TRBJ1-5
CASSTLGVIGEKLFF	TGTGCCAGTAGTACCCTGGGAGTCATCGGGGAAAAACTGTTTTTT	once	NA	15	TRBV19	TRBJ1-4
CASSYQGPGELFF	TGTGCCAGCAGTTATCAGGGGCCCGGGGAGCTGTTTTTT	NA	NA	13	TRBV6-5	TRBJ2-2
CASSYSTGSLEQYF	TGTGCCAGCAGTTACTCAACAGGGTCTCTCGAGCAGTACTTC	NA	NA	14	TRBV6-5	TRBJ2-7
CASSVLVSGSNEQFF	TGTGCCAGCAGCGTCCTAGTCAGCGGGAGCAATGAGCAGTTCTTC	NA	TRBD2	15	TRBV5-4	TRBJ2-1
CASSFDPSGTNPRIGELFF	TGTGCCAGCAGTTTCGATCCTAGCGGGACCAATCCACGAATAGGGGAGCTGTTTTTT	few	TRBD2	19	TRBV27	TRBJ2-2
CASSSPGSRNQPQHF	TGTGCCAGCAGTTCGCCCGGGAGTCGCAATCAGCCCCAGCATTTT	NA	NA	15	TRBV28	TRBJ1-5
CASSSGTSGFDEQFF	TGTGCCAGCAGCTCCGGGACTAGCGGGTTCGATGAGCAGTTCTTC	NA	TRBD2	15	TRBV7-2	TRBJ2-1
CASSLWGGPVDTQYF	TGTGCCAGCAGTTTGTGGGGAGGGCCGGTAGATACGCAGTATTTT	NA	TRBD2	15	TRBV28	TRBJ2-3
CASQGGSTYEQYF	TGTGCCAGCCAGGGGGGCAGTACCTACGAGCAGTACTTC	NA	NA	13	TRBV2	TRBJ2-7
CASSLGLAGETQYF	TGTGCCAGCTCCCTGGGACTAGCGGGAGAGACGCAGTATTTT	NA	TRBD2	14	TRBV18	TRBJ2-3
CASSLAVLSNEQFF	TGTGCCAGCAGCTTAGCGGTCCTCTCCAATGAGCAGTTCTTC	NA	NA	14	TRBV9	TRBJ2-1
CASSLQGSHYGYTF	TGTGCCAGCAGTTTACAGGGTTCCCACTATGGCTACACCTTC	NA	NA	14	TRBV25-1	TRBJ1-2
CASRIAGGTGELFF	TGTGCCAGCAGAATAGCGGGGGGGACCGGGGAGCTGTTTTTT	NA	TRBD2	14	TRBV7-2	TRBJ2-2
CASRLAGVTNTGELFF	TGTGCCAGTAGGCTAGCGGGAGTGACGAACACCGGGGAGCTGTTTTTT	NA	TRBD2	16	TRBV19	TRBJ2-2
CASRPPGGLNSPLHF	TGTGCCAGCAGACCCCCGGGGGGGCTTAATTCACCCCTCCACTTT	NA	NA	15	TRBV27	TRBJ1-6
CASSPQQGQETQYF	TGTGCCAGCAGCCCTCAACAGGGACAAGAGACCCAGTACTTC	NA	NA	14	TRBV4-2	TRBJ2-5
CASSLYATGELFF	TGTGCCAGCAGCCTCTATGCAACCGGGGAGCTGTTTTTT	NA	NA	13	TRBV9	TRBJ2-2
CASSSGQGNGYTF	TGTGCCAGCAGCTCGGGACAGGGAAATGGCTACACCTTC	NA	TRBD1	13	TRBV11-1	TRBJ1-2
CASTRDRGLLETQYF	TGTGCCAGCACCCGGGACAGGGGGCTTCTAGAGACCCAGTACTTC	NA	TRBD1	15	TRBV6-5	TRBJ2-5
CASSSLRQSYEQYF	TGTGCCAGCAGCTCCCTGAGGCAGTCCTACGAGCAGTACTTC	once	NA	14	TRBV5-6	TRBJ2-7
CASSPPTSGREEDTQYF	TGTGCCAGCAGTCCGCCGACTAGCGGGAGAGAGGAAGATACGCAGTATTTT	NA	TRBD2	17	TRBV28	TRBJ2-3
CASSYQGTQETQYF	TGTGCCAGCAGCTACCAGGGTACCCAAGAGACCCAGTACTTC	NA	NA	14	TRBV11-2	TRBJ2-5
CASSLRTGRETQYF	TGTGCCAGTAGCCTACGGACAGGGAGGGAGACCCAGTACTTC	NA	TRBD1	14	TRBV19	TRBJ2-5
CARDGTGPYGYTF	TGTGCCAGAGATGGGACAGGACCCTATGGCTACACCTTC	NA	TRBD1	13	TRBV7-9	TRBJ1-2
CASSVGPTGGSDTIYF	TGTGCCAGCAGCGTAGGACCGACAGGGGGTTCAGACACCATATATTTT	NA	TRBD1	16	TRBV9	TRBJ1-3
CASSIYHSSGNTIYF	TGTGCCAGTAGTATCTACCACAGCTCTGGAAACACCATATATTTT	few	NA	15	TRBV19	TRBJ1-3
CASSSPGGGSNQPQHF	TGTGCCAGCAGCTCCCCCGGCGGGGGGAGCAATCAGCCCCAGCATTTT	NA	NA	16	TRBV7-2	TRBJ1-5